This T cell receptor beta chain was recorded in a study of cytomegalovirus exposure and HLA in healthy donors. A note on this clone: What it binds is unknown.

Whole-study findings and limits: Researchers reported in a later analysis that a missense DCLRE1C variant was tied to TCR beta V- and J-gene trimming. Association of fewer than 20,000 TCR beta sequences with HLA alleles was found at 0.05 false discovery rate in a later analysis. Among immune exposure information, only CMV serostatus was available.

In the PCR, 60 Vbeta and 13 Jbeta primers were used. The method was immunoSEQ multiplex PCR; TCRdb's version includes in-frame clones alone and lacks a portion of them. The sample has 150,000 to 200,000 clones; roughly 80% are singletons. The CDR3 is made up of 13 amino acids. Trimming took off 0 bases at V and 6 bases at J, with 10 bases between the two ends. Germline V CDR1 and CDR2: SQVTM, ANQGSEA. V gene TRBV29-1 combines with J gene TRBJ2-3, with D unresolved. Sequencing used PBMCs. The origin of this receptor is a girl aged 5 to 17 in good health and CMV-seropositive. CDR3 in DNA: TGCAGCGTTGAAGATTTTATCAGGGATACGCAGTATTTT. It yields the protein CSVEDFIRDTQYF.